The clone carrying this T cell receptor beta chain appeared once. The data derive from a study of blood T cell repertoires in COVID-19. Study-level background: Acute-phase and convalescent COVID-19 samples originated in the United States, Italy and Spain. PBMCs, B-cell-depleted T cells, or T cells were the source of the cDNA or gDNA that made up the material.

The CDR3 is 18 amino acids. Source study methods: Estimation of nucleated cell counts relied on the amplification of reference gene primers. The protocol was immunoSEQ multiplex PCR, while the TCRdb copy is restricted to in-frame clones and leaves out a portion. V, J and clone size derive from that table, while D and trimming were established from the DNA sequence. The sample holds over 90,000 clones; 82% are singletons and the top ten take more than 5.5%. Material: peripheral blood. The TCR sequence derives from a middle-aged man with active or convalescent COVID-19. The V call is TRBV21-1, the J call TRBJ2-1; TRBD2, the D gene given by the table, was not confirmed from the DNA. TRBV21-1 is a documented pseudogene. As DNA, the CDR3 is TGTGCCAGCAGCAAAGTCCGAGGACTAGCGGGGGCCCACAATGAGCAGTTCTTC. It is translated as CASSKVRGLAGAHNEQFF.